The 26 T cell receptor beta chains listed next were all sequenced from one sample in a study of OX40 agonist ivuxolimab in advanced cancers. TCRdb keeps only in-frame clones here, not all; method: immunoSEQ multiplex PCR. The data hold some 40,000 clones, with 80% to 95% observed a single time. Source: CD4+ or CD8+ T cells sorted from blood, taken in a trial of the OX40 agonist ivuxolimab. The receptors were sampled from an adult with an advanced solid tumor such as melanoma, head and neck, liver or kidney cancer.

The DNA for the CDR3 is TGTGCCACCAGCAGAGTGGGAGGGTTGGAGACCCAGTACTTC. Translated: CATSRVGGLETQYF. The chain uses TRBV15 and TRBJ2-5; 7 nucleotides match TRBD2. Germline V gene sequence: CDR1 LNHNV, CDR2 YYDKDF (reference sequence). The CDR3 consists of 14 residues. Losses at the gene ends were 1 base for V and 5 bases for J; bases not matched to a gene: 4. Variable domain in full (rest from reference TRBV15 and TRBJ2-5): DAMVIQNPRYQVTQFGKPVTLSCSQTLNHNVMYWYQQKSSQAPKLLFHYYDKDFNNEADTPDNFQSRRPNTSFCFLDIRSPGLGDTAMYLCATSRVGGLETQYFGPGTRLLVL.

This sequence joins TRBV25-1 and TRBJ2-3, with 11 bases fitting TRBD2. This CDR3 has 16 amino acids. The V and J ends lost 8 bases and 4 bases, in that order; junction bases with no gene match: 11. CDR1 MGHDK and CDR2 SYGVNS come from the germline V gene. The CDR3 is CASGPTSGVTSDTQYF. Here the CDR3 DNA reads TGTGCCAGCGGCCCGACTAGCGGGGTGACTTCAGATACGCAGTATTTT.

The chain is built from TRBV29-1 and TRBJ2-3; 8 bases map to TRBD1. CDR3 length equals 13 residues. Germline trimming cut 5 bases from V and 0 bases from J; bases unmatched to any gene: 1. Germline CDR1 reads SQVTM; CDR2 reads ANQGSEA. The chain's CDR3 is CSVTGGSTDTQYF. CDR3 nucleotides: TGCAGCGTTACAGGGGGAAGCACAGATACGCAGTATTTT.

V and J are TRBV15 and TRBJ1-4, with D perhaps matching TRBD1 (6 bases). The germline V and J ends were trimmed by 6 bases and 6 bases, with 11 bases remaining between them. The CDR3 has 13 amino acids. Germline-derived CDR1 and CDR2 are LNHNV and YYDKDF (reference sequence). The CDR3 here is CATRRRTDEKLFF. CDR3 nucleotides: TGTGCCACCAGACGGAGGACAGATGAAAAACTGTTTTTT.

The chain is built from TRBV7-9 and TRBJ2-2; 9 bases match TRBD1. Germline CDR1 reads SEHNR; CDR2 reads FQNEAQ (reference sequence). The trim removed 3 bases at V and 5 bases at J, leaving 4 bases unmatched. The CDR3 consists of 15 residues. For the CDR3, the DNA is TGTGCCAGCAGCTTGGGACAGGGAATAACCGGGGAGCTGTTTTTT. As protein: CASSLGQGITGELFF.

CDR3 region: CASSPGTGNEQYF. As DNA, the CDR3 is TGTGCCAGCAGTCCGGGGACAGGGAATGAGCAGTACTTC. The V call is TRBV6-1, the J call TRBJ2-7, with 9 bases matching TRBD1. V was pared by 5 bases and J by 7 bases, with 6 bases of the junction left unmatched. CDR3 length equals 13 residues. Per germline, CDR1 MNHNS and CDR2 SASEGT.

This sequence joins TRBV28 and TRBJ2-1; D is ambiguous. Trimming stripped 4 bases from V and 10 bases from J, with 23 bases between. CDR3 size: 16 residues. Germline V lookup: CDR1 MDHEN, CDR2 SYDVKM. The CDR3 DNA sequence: TGTGCCAGCAGTTCTTACTTGGCCCTCGCCCTTGAGGAGCAGTTCTTC. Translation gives CASSSYLALALEEQFF. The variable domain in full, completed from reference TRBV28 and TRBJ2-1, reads DVKVTQSSRYLVKRTGEKVFLECVQDMDHENMFWYRQDPGLGLRLIYFSYDVKMKEKGDIPEGYSVSREKKERFSLILESASTNQTSMYLCASSSYLALALEEQFFGPGTRLTVL.

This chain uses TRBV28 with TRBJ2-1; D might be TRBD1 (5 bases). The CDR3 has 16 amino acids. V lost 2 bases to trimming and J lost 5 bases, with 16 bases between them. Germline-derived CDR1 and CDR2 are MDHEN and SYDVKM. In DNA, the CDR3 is TGTGCCAGCAGTTTAATTCAGGGCGGCCTGAACAATGAGCAGTTCTTC. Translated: CASSLIQGGLNNEQFF.

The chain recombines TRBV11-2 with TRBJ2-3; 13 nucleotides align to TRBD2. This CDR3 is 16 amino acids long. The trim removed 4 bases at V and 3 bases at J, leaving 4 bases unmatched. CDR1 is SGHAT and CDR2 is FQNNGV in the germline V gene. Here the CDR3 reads CASSSPGLAGTDTQYF. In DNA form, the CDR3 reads TGTGCCAGCAGCTCACCGGGACTAGCGGGGACAGATACGCAGTATTTT.

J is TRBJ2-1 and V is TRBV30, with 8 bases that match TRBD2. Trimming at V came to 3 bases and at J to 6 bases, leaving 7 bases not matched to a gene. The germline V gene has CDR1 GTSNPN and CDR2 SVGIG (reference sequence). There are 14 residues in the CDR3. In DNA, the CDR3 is TGTGCCTGGAGGGAAGCGGGGGTTTTCAATGAGCAGTTCTTC. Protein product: CAWREAGVFNEQFF.

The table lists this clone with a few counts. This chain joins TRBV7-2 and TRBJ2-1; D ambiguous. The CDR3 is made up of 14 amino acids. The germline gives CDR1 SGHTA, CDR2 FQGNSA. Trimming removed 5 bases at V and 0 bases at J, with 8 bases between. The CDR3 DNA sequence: TGTGCCAGCAGCGGCTCGAGCTCCTACAATGAGCAGTTCTTC. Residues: CASSGSSSYNEQFF. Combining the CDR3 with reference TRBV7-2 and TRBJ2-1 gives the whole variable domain GAGVSQSPSNKVTEKGKDVELRCDPISGHTALYWYRQSLGQGLEFLIYFQGNSAPDKSGLPSDRFSAERTGGSVSTLTIQRTQQEDSAVYLCASSGSSSYNEQFFGPGTRLTVL.

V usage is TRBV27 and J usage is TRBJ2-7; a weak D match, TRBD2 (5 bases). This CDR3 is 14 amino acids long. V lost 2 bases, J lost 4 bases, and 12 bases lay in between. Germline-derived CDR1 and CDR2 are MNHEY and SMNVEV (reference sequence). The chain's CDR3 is CASSLAVPGYEQYF. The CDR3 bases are TGTGCCAGCAGTTTAGCCGTACCGGGGTACGAGCAGTACTTC.

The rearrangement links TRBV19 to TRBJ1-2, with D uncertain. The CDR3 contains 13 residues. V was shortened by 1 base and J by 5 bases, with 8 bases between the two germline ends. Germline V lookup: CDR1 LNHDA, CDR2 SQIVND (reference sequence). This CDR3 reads CASSIGNLYGYTF. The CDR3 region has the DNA TGTGCCAGTAGTATAGGCAACCTATATGGCTACACCTTC.

The CDR3, as DNA: TGTGCCAGCAGGACAGGGGGCTATGGCTACACCTTC. This encodes CASRTGGYGYTF. This rearrangement joins TRBV27 to TRBJ1-2; TRBD1 matches 9 bases. From germline, CDR1 is MNHEY and CDR2 SMNVEV (reference sequence). Losses at the gene ends were 6 bases for V and 4 bases for J; bases not matched to a gene: 0. CDR3 length: 12 residues.

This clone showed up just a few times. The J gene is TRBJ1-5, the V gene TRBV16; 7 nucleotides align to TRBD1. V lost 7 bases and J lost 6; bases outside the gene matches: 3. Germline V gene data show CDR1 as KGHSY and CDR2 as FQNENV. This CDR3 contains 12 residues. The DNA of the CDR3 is TGTGCCAGCACAGGGGGGAGTCAGCCCCAGCATTTT. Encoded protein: CASTGGSQPQHF.

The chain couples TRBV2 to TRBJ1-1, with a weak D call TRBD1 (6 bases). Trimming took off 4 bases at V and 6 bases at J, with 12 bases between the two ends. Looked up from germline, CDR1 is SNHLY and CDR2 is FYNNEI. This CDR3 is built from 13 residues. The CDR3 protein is CASSGPGQPEAFF. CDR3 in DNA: TGTGCCAGCAGTGGACCCGGACAGCCTGAAGCTTTCTTT.

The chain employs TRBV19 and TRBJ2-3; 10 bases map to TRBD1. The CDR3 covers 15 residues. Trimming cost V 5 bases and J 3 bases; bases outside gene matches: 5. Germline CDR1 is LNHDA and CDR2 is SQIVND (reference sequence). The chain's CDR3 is CASSWGQGITDTQYF. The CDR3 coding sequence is TGTGCCAGTAGTTGGGGACAGGGGATTACAGATACGCAGTATTTT.

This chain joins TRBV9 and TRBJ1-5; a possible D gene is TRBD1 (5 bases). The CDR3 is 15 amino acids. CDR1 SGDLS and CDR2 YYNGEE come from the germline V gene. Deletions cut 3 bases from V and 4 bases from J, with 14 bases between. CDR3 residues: CASSAGNRGNQPQHF. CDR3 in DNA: TGTGCCAGCAGCGCCGGAAATAGGGGTAATCAGCCCCAGCATTTT.

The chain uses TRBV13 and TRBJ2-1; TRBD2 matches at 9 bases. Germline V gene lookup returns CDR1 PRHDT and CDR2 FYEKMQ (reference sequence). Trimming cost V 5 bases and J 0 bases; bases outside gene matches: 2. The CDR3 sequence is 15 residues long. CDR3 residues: CASSPRGGSYNEQFF. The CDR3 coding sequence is TGTGCCAGCAGCCCGCGGGGGGGCTCCTACAATGAGCAGTTCTTC.

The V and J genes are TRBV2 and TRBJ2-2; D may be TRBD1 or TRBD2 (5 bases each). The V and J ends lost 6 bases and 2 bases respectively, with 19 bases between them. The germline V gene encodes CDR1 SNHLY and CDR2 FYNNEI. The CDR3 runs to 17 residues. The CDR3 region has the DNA TGTGCCAGCAGGGAGGTACCAGGGTTGTCAAACACCGGGGAGCTGTTTTTT. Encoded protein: CASREVPGLSNTGELFF. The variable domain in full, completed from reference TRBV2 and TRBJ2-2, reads EPEVTQTPSHQVTQMGQEVILRCVPISNHLYFYWYRQILGQKVEFLVSFYNNEISEKSEIFDDQFSVERPDGSNFTLKIRSTKLEDSAMYFCASREVPGLSNTGELFFGEGSRLTVL.

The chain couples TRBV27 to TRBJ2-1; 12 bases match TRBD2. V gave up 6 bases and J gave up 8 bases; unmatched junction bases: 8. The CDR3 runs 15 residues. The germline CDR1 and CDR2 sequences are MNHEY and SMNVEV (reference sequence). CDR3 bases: TGTGCCAGCAGCTGGGGAGGACTAGCGGGATATGAGCAGTTCTTC. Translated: CASSWGGLAGYEQFF.

CDR3 nucleotide sequence: TGTGCCAGCAGCCAAGGACAGAACACTGAAGCTTTCTTT. As protein: CASSQGQNTEAFF. This sequence joins TRBV14 and TRBJ1-1; D is undetermined. The germline gives CDR1 SGHDN, CDR2 FVKESK. The CDR3 has 13 amino acids. The ends were cut back, 1 base at V and 1 base at J, with 4 bases in the middle. The full variable domain, its missing parts supplied by reference TRBV14 and TRBJ1-1, is EAGVTQFPSHSVIEKGQTVTLRCDPISGHDNLYWYRRVMGKEIKFLLHFVKESKQDESGMPNNRFLAERTGGTYSTLKVQPAELEDSGVYFCASSQGQNTEAFFGQGTRLTVV.

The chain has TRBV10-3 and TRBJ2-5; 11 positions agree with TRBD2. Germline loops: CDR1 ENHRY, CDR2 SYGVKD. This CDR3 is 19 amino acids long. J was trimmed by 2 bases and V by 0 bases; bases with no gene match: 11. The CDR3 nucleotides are TGTGCCATCAGTGAGTCGTTTGGGAATAGCGGGAGGGAACAAGAGACCCAGTACTTC. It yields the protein CAISESFGNSGREQETQYF.

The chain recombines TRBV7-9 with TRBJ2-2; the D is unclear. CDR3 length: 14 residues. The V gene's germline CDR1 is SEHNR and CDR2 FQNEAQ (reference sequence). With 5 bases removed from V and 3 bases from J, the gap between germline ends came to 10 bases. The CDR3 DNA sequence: TGTGCCAGCAGCCCTACGTCAGACACCGGGGAGCTGTTTTTT. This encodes CASSPTSDTGELFF.

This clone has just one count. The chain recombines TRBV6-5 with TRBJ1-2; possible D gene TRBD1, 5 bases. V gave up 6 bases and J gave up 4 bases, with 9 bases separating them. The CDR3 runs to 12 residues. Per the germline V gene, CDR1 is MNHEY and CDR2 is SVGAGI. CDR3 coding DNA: TGTGCCAGCAGCTCAGGGACCTATGGCTACACCTTC. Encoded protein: CASSSGTYGYTF.

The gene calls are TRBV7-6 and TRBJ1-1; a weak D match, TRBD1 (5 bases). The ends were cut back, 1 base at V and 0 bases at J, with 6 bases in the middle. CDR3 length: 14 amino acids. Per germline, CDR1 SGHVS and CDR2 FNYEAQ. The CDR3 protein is CASSLGGVNTEAFF. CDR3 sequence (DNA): TGTGCCAGCAGCTTAGGAGGGGTGAACACTGAAGCTTTCTTT.